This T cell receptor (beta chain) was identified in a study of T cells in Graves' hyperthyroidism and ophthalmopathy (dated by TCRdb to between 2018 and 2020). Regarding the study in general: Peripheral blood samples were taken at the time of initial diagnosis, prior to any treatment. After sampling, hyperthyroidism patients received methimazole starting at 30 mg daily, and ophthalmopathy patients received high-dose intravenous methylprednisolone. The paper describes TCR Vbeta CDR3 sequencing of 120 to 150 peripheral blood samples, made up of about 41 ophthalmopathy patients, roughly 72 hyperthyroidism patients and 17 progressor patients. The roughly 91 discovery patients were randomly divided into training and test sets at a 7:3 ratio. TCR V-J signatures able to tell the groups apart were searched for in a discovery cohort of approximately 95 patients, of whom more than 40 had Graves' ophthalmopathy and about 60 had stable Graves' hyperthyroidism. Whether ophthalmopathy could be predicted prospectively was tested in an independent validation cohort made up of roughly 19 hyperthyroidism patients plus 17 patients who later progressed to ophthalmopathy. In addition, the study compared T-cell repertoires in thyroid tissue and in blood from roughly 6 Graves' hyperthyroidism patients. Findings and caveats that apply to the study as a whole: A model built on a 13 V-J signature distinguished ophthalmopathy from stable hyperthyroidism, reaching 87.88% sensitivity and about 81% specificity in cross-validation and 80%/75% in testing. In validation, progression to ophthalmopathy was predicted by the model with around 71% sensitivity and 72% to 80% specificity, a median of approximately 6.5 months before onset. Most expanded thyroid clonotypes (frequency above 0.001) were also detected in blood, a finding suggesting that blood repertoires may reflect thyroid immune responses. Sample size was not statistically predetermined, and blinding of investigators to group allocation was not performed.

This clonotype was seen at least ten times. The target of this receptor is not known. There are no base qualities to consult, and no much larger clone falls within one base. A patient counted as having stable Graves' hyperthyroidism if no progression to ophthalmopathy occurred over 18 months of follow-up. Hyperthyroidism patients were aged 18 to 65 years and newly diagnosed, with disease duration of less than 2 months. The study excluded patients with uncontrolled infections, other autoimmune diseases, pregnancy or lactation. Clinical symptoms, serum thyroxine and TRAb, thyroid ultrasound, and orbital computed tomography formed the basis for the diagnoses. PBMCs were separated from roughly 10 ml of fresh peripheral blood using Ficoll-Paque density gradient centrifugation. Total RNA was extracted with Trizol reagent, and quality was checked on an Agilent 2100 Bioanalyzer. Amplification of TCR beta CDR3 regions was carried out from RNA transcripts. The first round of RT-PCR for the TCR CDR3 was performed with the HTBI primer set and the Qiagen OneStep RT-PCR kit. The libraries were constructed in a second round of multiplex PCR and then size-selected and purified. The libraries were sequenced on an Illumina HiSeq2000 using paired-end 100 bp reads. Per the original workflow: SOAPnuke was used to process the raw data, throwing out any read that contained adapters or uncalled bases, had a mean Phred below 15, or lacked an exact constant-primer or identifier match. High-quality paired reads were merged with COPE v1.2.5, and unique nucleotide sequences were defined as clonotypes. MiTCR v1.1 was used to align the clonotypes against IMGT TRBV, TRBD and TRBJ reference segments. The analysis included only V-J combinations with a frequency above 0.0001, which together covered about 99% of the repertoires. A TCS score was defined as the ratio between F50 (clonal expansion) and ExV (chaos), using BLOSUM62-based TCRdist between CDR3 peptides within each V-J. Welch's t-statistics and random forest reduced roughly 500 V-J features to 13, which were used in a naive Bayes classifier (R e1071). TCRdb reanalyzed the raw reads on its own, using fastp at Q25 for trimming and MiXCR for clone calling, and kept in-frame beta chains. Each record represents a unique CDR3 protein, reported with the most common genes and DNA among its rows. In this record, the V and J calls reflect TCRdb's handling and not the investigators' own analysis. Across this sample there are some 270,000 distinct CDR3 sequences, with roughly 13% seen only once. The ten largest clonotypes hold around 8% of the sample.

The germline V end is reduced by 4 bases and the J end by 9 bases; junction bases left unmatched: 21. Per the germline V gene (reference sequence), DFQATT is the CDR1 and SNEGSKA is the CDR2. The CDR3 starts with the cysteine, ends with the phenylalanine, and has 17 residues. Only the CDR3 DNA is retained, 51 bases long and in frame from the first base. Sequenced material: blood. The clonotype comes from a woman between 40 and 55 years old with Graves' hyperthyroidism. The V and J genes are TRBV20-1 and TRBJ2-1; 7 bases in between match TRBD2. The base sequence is TGCAGTGCTAAGCGGCCTAGCGGCCTTCGAGGCGGGGTTGAGCAGTTCTTC. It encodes CSAKRPSGLRGGVEQFF.